The clone carrying this T cell receptor beta chain was picked up one time. All enrollees were roughly 18 to 95 years old and from roughly 26 US areas. Cohorts were determined from participant-reported clinical history. These data belong to a study of blood T cell repertoires in COVID-19. As for the study in general: The United States, Italy and Spain provided the acute and convalescent COVID-19 samples.

TCRdb's table, derived via immunoSEQ multiplex PCR, lists solely in-frame clones and lacks some. Of 490,000 or so clones listed, around 85% are singletons. This receptor was obtained from an older woman who had recovered from COVID-19. Input material: PBMCs or T cells enriched from blood (not recorded which).

CDR3 residues: CASSLSLSGFNRNTEAFF. The CDR3 DNA reads as TGTGCCAGCAGTTTATCCTTGTCAGGGTTCAATAGGAACACTGAAGCTTTCTTT. The V gene is TRBV27, the J gene TRBJ1-1; a possible D gene is TRBD1 (5 bases). The V and J ends lost 0 bases and 1 base respectively, with 18 bases between them. Germline CDR1 MNHEY, CDR2 SMNVEV (reference sequence). The CDR3 length is 18 residues.